This T cell receptor beta chain was sequenced for a study of long-term antiretroviral therapy in people with HIV. Concerning this clone itself: Its target is unknown.

Study conclusions and caveats: Comparison with controls showed narrower CDR3 length ranges in HIV repertoires. The repertoire was dominated at all time points by clones expanded before ART.

Version v3.0 of the immunoSEQ assay ran at survey level. Produced via immunoSEQ multiplex PCR; TCRdb's table is partial and in-frame only. The sample records tens of thousands of clones, 84% being singletons. The sample in question was unsorted PBMCs, obtained 3 years after starting antiretroviral therapy. This sequence originates from a man aged 45-65 years with HIV.

CDR3 DNA sequence: TGTGCCAGCAGCGATCGACAGGGTGGGGAGTACGAGCAGTACTTC. It is translated as CASSDRQGGEYEQYF. This chain connects TRBV7-9 to TRBJ2-7; 7 bases fit TRBD1. Germline V gives CDR1 SEHNR, CDR2 FQNEAQ (reference sequence). The CDR3 is 15 amino acids. V was clipped by 5 bases and J by 4 bases; unmatched bases: 11.